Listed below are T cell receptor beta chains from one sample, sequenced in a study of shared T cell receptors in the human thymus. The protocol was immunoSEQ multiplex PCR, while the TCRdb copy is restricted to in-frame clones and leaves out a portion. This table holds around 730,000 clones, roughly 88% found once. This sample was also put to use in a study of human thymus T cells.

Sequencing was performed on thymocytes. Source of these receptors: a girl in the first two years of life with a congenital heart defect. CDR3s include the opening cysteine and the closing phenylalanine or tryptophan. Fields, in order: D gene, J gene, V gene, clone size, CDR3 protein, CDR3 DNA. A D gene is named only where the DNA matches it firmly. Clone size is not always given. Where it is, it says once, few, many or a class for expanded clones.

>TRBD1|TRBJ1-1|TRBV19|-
CASSSPRQGVEAFF
TGTGCCAGTAGTTCGCCTAGACAGGGCGTGGAAGCTTTCTTT
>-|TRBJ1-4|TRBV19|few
CASRGGFGEKLFF
TGTGCCAGTAGGGGAGGTTTTGGGGAAAAACTGTTTTTT
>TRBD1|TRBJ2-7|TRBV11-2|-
CASRPPGDRTYEQYF
TGTGCCAGCAGACCCCCGGGGGACAGGACTTACGAGCAGTACTTC
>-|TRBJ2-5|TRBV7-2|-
CASSPRSITGQWETQYF
TGTGCCAGCAGCCCCAGGTCTATTACAGGGCAATGGGAGACCCAGTACTTC
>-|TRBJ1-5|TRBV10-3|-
CAISDKNRYSNQPQHF
TGTGCCATCAGTGATAAGAACAGGTATAGCAATCAGCCCCAGCATTTT
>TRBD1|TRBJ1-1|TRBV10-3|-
CAISESFTGGRNKDTEAFF
TGTGCCATCAGTGAGTCTTTCACAGGGGGCAGAAACAAGGACACTGAAGCTTTCTTT
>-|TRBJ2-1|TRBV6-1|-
CASSDLGQGWGCNEQFF
TGTGCCAGCAGTGATTTGGGACAAGGCTGGGGGTGCAATGAGCAGTTCTTC
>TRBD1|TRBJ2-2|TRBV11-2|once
CASSLAKGDDRVNTGELFF
TGTGCCAGCAGCTTAGCAAAAGGCGACGACAGGGTGAACACCGGGGAGCTGTTTTTT
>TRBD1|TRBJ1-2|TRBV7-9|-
CASSGTRGNYGYTF
TGTGCCAGCAGCGGAACCAGGGGGAACTATGGCTACACCTTC
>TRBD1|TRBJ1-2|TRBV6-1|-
CASSGTGINGYTF
TGTGCCAGCAGTGGGACAGGGATCAATGGCTACACCTTC
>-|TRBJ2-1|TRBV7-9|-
CASSPALPVLGYYNEQFF
TGTGCCAGCAGCCCCGCCCTGCCGGTTCTCGGTTACTACAATGAGCAGTTCTTC
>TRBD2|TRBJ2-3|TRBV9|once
CASSGDSGGLTDTQYF
TGTGCCAGCAGCGGAGATAGCGGGGGGCTCACAGATACGCAGTATTTT
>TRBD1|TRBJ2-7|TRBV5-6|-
CASSDRDRVMFKDF
TGTGCCAGCAGCGACCGGGACAGGGTCATGTTCAAGGACTTC
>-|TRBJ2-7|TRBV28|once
CASSPGNEQYF
TGTGCCAGCAGTCCCGGGAACGAGCAGTACTTC
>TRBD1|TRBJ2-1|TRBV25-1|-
CASTEGQPYNEQFF
TGTGCCAGCACCGAGGGACAGCCTTACAATGAGCAGTTCTTC
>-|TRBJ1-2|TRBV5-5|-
CASSFLGRGRNIYGYTF
TGTGCCAGCAGCTTCTTGGGGAGGGGACGGAACATCTATGGCTACACCTTC
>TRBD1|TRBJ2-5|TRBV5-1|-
CASSSWDREETQYF
TGCGCCAGCAGCTCCTGGGACAGGGAAGAGACCCAGTACTTC
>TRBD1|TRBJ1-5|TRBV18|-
CASSPLRMTGAGQPQHF
TGTGCCAGCTCACCATTAAGAATGACAGGGGCGGGTCAGCCCCAGCATTTT
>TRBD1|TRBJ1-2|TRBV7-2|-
CASSPGTGTYGYTF
TGTGCCAGCAGCCCGGGGACAGGGACTTATGGCTACACCTTC
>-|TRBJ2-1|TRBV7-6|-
CASSFSRSSYNEQFF
TGTGCCAGCAGCTTTAGCCGCAGCTCCTACAATGAGCAGTTCTTC
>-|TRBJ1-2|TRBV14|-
CASSQMRRGPTTDYGYTF
TGTGCCAGCAGCCAGATGAGGAGGGGCCCTACTACTGACTATGGCTACACCTTC
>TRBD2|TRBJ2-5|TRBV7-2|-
CASSRRDRGVQETQYF
TGTGCCAGCAGCCGAAGGGACCGGGGGGTCCAAGAGACCCAGTACTTC
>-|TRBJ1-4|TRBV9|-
CASSVGLGAATNEKLFF
TGTGCCAGCAGCGTAGGACTAGGGGCTGCAACTAATGAAAAACTGTTTTTT
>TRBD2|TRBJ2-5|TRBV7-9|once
CASSPPTSGGYQETQYF
TGTGCCAGCAGCCCACCGACTAGCGGGGGATACCAAGAGACCCAGTACTTC
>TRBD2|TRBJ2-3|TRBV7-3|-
CASSLGTSGGADTQYF
TGTGCCAGCAGCTTAGGGACTAGCGGGGGGGCGGATACGCAGTATTTT
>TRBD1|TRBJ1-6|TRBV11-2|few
CASSSQTGGLSSPLHF
TGTGCCAGCAGCTCCCAGACAGGGGGCTTAAGTTCACCCCTCCACTTT
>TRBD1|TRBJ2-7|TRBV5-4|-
CASSKKRQGDDEQYF
TGTGCCAGCAGCAAGAAACGACAGGGGGATGACGAGCAGTACTTC
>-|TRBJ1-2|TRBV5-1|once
CASSNRSLNYGYTF
TGCGCCAGCAGCAACAGGAGCCTTAACTATGGCTACACCTTC
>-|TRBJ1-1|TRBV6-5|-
CASRPTRGLNTEAFF
TGTGCCAGCAGACCAACTCGGGGTTTGAACACTGAAGCTTTCTTT
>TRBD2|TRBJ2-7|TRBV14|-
CASSQRSGGAATSYEQYF
TGTGCCAGCAGCCAAAGATCGGGGGGGGCCGCCACCTCCTACGAGCAGTACTTC
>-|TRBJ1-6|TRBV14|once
CASSQLAWRDSPLHF
TGTGCCAGCAGCCAATTAGCATGGCGGGATTCACCCCTCCACTTT
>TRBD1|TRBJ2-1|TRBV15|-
CATSSSGTVKLTEQFF
TGTGCCACCAGCAGCTCCGGGACAGTAAAACTCACTGAGCAGTTCTTC
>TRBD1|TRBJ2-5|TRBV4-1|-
CASSQDTGTGVETQYF
TGCGCCAGCAGCCAAGACACCGGGACAGGGGTTGAGACCCAGTACTTC
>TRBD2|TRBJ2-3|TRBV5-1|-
CASSRRTSGGADTQYF
TGCGCCAGCAGCCGAAGGACTAGCGGGGGGGCAGATACGCAGTATTTT
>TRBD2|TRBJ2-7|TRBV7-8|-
CASSLGLAGGPWYF
TGTGCCAGCAGCCTGGGGCTAGCGGGGGGGCCTTGGTACTTC
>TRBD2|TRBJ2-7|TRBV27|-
CASGRERGATYEQYF
TGTGCCAGCGGGCGCGAGCGGGGGGCTACCTACGAGCAGTACTTC
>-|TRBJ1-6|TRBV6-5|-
CASSYSGGRGNSPLHF
TGTGCCAGCAGTTACTCAGGCGGGCGGGGAAATTCACCCCTCCACTTT
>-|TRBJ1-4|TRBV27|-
CASSLSTGMGVTNEKLFF
TGTGCCAGCAGTTTATCAACAGGGATGGGGGTAACTAATGAAAAACTGTTTTTT
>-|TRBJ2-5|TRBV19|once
CASSMMTERSRSGGGLEETQYF
TGTGCCAGTAGTATGATGACCGAGAGGAGCAGATCGGGCGGGGGCCTAGAAGAGACCCAGTACTTC
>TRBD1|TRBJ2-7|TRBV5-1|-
CASSPLYPGQHYEQYF
TGCGCCAGCAGCCCATTGTATCCGGGACAGCACTACGAGCAGTACTTC
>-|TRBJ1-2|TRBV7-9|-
CASSRLTRVAFNYGYTF
TGTGCCAGCAGCCGTTTAACCAGGGTTGCTTTTAACTATGGCTACACCTTC
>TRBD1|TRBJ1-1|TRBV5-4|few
CASSLRDRDTEAFF
TGTGCCAGCAGCCTCCGGGACAGGGACACTGAAGCTTTCTTT
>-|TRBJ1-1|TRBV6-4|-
CASSDTKGCTEAFF
TGTGCCAGCAGTGACACCAAGGGGTGCACTGAAGCTTTCTTT
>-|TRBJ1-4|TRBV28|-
CASSPTGDTNEKLFF
TGTGCCAGCAGTCCGACAGGAGATACTAATGAAAAACTGTTTTTT
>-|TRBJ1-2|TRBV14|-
CASSQCGHYGYTF
TGTGCCAGCAGCCAATGCGGTCACTATGGCTACACCTTC
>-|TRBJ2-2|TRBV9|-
CASSVVAPKNTGELFF
TGTGCCAGCAGCGTAGTGGCACCCAAGAACACCGGGGAGCTGTTTTTT
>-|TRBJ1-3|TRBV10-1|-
CASSESPGFSGNTIYF
TGCGCCAGCAGTGAGTCTCCGGGGTTCTCTGGAAACACCATATATTTT
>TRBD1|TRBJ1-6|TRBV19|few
CASSDLRDRDNSPLHF
TGTGCCAGTAGCGACCTAAGGGACAGGGATAATTCACCCCTCCACTTT